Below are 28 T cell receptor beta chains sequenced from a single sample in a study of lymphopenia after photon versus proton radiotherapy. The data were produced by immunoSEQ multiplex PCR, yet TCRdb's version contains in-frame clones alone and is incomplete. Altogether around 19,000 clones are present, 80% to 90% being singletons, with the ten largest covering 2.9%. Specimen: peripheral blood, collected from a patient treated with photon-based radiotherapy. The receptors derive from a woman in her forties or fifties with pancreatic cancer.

The CDR3 nucleotides are TGTGCCAGCTCACCACCCACACGATTGGAGACCCAGTACTTC. Protein: CASSPPTRLETQYF. The V call is TRBV18, the J call TRBJ2-5; D remains ambiguous. The V end was cut by 0 bases, the J end by 5 bases, with 10 bases between. Germline V gene lookup returns CDR1 KGHSH and CDR2 LQKENI. CDR3 size: 14 residues. Combining the CDR3 with reference TRBV18 and TRBJ2-5 gives the whole variable domain NAGVMQNPRHLVRRRGQEARLRCSPMKGHSHVYWYRQLPEEGLKFMVYLQKENIIDESGMPKERFSAEFPKEGPSILRIQQVVRGDSAAYFCASSPPTRLETQYFGPGTRLLVL.

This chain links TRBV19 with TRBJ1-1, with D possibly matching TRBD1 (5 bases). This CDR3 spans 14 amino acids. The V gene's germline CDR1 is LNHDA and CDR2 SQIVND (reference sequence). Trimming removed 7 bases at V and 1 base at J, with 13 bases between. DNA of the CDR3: TGTGCCAGTAACTATGGGGGGGGGAACACTGAAGCTTTCTTT. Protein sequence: CASNYGGGNTEAFF.

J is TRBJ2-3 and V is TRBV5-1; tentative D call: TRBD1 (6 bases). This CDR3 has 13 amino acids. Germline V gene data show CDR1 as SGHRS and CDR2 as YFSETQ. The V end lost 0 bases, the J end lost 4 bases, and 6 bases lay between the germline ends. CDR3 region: CASSLAGADTQYF. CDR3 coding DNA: TGCGCCAGCAGCTTGGCAGGGGCAGATACGCAGTATTTT.

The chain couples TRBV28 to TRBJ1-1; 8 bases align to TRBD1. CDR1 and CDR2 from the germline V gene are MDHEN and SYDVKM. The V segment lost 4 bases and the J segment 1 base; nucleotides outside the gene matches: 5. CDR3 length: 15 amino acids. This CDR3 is CASSSGGAENTEAFF. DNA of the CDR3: TGTGCCAGCAGTTCAGGGGGCGCCGAGAACACTGAAGCTTTCTTT.

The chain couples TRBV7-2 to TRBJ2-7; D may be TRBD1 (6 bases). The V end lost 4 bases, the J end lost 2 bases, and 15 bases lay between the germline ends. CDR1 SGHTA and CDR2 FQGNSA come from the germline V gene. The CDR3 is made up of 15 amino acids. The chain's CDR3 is CASSSKTGGPYEQYF. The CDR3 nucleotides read TGTGCCAGCAGCTCAAAGACAGGTGGACCCTACGAGCAGTACTTC.

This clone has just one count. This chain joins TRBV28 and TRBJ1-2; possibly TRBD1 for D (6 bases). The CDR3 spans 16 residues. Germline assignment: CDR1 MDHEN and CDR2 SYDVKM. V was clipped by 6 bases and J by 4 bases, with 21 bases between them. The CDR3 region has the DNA TGTGCCAGCAGAGCTACAGGGCCGCGTTACGGCTATGGCTACACCTTC. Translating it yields CASRATGPRYGYGYTF.

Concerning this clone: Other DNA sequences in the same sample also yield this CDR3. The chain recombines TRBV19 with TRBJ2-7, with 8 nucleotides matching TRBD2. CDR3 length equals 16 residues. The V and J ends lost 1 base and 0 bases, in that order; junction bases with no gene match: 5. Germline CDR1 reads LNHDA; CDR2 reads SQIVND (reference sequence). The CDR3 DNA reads TGTGCCAGTAGTATAGGGCTAGCGGGCCGCTCCTACGAGCAGTACTTC. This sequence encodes CASSIGLAGRSYEQYF.

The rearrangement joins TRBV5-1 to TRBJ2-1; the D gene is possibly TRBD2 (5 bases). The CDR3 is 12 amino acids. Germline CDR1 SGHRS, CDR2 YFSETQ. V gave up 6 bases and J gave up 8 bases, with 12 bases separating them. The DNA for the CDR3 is TGCGCCAGCAACCTGGGAGATTATGAGCAGTTCTTC. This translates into CASNLGDYEQFF. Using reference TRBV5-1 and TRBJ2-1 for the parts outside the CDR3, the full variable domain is KAGVTQTPRYLIKTRGQQVTLSCSPISGHRSVSWYQQTPGQGLQFLFEYFSETQRNKGNFPGRFSGRQFSNSRSEMNVSTLELGDSALYLCASNLGDYEQFFGPGTRLTVL.

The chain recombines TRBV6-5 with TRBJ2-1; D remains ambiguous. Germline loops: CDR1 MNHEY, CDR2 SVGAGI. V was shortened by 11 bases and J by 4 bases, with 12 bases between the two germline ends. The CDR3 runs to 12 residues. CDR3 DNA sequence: TGTGCCCCTAAGACGGGTTACAATGAGCAGTTCTTC. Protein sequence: CAPKTGYNEQFF.

Here the CDR3 reads CSVYGGEGSYNEQFF. The CDR3 DNA reads as TGCAGCGTTTACGGCGGGGAAGGCTCCTACAATGAGCAGTTCTTC. The J gene is TRBJ2-1, the V gene TRBV29-1; D might be TRBD2 (6 bases). Germline V CDR1 and CDR2: SQVTM, ANQGSEA. Trimming left V 5 bases short and J 0 bases short, with 14 bases between. This CDR3 is built from 15 residues.

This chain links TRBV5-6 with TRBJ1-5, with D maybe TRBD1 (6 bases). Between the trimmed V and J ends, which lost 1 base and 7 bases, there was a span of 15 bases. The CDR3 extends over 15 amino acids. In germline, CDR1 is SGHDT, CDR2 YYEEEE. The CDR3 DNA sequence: TGTGCCAGCAGCTTGTTAGTGACAGGTGGACAGCCCCAGCATTTT. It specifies CASSLLVTGGQPQHF.

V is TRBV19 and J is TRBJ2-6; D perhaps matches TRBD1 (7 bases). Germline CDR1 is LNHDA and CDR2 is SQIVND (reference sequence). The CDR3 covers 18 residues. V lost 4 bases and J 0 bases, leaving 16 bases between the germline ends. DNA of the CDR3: TGTGCCAGTAGTACAAACCGACAGGGACTCTCTGGGGCCAACGTCCTGACTTTC. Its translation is CASSTNRQGLSGANVLTF.

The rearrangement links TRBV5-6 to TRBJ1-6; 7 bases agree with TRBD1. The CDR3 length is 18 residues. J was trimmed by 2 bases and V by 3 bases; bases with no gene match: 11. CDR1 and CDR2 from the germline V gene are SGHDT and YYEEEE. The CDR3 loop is CASSSSTGRGTYNSPLHF. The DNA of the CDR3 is TGTGCCAGCAGCTCATCGACAGGGCGAGGAACCTATAATTCACCCCTCCACTTT.

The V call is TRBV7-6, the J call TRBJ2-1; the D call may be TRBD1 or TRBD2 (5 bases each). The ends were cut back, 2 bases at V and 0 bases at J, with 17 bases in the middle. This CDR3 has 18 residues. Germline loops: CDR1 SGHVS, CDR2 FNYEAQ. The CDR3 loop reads CASSLFGSRDVSYNEQFF. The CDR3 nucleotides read TGTGCCAGCAGCTTATTCGGCTCCCGGGACGTCTCCTACAATGAGCAGTTCTTC.

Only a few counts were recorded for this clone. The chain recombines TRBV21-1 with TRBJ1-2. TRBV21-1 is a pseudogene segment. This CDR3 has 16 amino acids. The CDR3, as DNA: TGTGCCAGCAGCAGCCACCGGGACTGCTTCATTATCGGCTACACCTTC. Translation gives CASSSHRDCFIIGYTF.

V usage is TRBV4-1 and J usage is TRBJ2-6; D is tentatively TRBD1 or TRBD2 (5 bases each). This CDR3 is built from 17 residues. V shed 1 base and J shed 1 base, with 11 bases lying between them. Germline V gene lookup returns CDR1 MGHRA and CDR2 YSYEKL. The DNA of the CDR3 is TGCGCCAGCAGCCAAGGGTTTGGGGGTTCTGGGGCCAACGTCCTGACTTTC. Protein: CASSQGFGGSGANVLTF.

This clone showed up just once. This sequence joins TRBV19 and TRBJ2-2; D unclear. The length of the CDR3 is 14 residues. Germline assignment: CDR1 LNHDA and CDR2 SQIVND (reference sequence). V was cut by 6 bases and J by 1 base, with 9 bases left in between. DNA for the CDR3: TGTGCCAGTAGGATTCTATGGAACACCGGGGAGCTGTTTTTT. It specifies CASRILWNTGELFF.

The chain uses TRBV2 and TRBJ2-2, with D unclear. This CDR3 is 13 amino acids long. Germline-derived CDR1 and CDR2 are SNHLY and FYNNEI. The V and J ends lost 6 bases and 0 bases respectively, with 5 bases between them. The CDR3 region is CASSRSNTGELFF. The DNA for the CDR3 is TGTGCCAGCAGCAGATCGAACACCGGGGAGCTGTTTTTT.

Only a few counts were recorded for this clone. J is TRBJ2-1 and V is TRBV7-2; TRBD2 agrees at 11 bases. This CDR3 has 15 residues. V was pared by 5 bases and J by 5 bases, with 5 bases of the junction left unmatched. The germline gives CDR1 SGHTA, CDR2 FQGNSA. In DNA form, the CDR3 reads TGTGCCAGCAGCAGTCCGGGACTAGCGGACAATGAGCAGTTCTTC. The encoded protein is CASSSPGLADNEQFF.

This CDR3 reads CASSLRGQGASKAFF. Here the CDR3 DNA reads TGTGCCAGCAGTTTGCGGGGACAGGGGGCGTCTAAAGCTTTCTTT. The chain uses TRBV28 and TRBJ1-1, with TRBD1 identical over 12 bases. The germline CDR1 and CDR2 sequences are MDHEN and SYDVKM. The CDR3 runs to 15 residues. V was clipped by 3 bases and J by 9 bases; unmatched bases: 8.

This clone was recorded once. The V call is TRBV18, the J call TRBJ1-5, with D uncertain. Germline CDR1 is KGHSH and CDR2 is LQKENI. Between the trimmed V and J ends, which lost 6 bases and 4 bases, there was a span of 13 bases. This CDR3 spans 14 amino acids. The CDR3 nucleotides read TGTGCCAGCTCCCCCGACCACGGAAATCAGCCCCAGCATTTT. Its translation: CASSPDHGNQPQHF.

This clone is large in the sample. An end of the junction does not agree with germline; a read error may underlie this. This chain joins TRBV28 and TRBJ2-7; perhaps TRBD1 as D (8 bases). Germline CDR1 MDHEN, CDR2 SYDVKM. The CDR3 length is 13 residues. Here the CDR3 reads CASSLSGGDRSLF. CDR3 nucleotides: TGTGCCAGCAGTTTATCTGGGGGGGACAGGTCCCTTTTC. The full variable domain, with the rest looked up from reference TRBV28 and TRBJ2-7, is DVKVTQSSRYLVKRTGEKVFLECVQDMDHENMFWYRQDPGLGLRLIYFSYDVKMKEKGDIPEGYSVSREKKERFSLILESASTNQTSMYLCASSLSGGDRSLFGPGTRLTVT.

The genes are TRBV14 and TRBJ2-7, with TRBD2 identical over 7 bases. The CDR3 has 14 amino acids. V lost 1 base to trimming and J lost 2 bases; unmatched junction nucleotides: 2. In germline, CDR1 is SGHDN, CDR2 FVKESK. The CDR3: CASSQGAGPYEQYF. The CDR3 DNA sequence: TGTGCCAGCAGCCAAGGAGCGGGACCCTACGAGCAGTACTTC.

CDR3 amino acids: CASSLASGGSEAFF. In DNA, the CDR3 is TGTGCCAGCAGCTTGGCCTCAGGGGGAAGTGAAGCTTTCTTT. V is TRBV5-4 and J is TRBJ1-1; 7 nucleotides agree with TRBD1. Losses at the gene ends were 0 bases for V and 7 bases for J; bases not matched to a gene: 6. CDR3 size: 14 residues. The germline CDR1 and CDR2 sequences are SGHNT and YYREEE (reference sequence).

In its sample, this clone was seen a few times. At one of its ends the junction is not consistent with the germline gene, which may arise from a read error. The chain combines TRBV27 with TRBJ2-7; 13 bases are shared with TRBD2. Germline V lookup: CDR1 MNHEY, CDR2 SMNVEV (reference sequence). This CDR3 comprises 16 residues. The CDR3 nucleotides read TGTGCCAGCAGTCAACACCAAGGGACTAGCGGGACCGCCCCGCACTTC. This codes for CASSQHQGTSGTAPHF.

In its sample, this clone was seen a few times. In nucleotides, the CDR3 is TGCAGCGTTGAAGATATCCAGGCCAGGGGGCGTGGCTACACCTTC. Translation: CSVEDIQARGRGYTF. The rearrangement links TRBV29-1 to TRBJ1-2; 8 bases are a match to TRBD1. Germline V CDR1 and CDR2: SQVTM, ANQGSEA. The V gene end was trimmed by 0 bases and the J gene end by 7 bases; junction bases not matched to a gene: 10. The CDR3 extends over 15 amino acids.

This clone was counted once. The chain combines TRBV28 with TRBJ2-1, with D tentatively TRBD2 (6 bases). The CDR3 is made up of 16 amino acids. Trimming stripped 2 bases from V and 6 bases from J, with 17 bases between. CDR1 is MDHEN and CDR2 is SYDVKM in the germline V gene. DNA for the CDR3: TGTGCCAGCAGTTTAGCCCGGGCGGGGAGTCGCAATGAGCAGTTCTTC. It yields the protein CASSLARAGSRNEQFF.

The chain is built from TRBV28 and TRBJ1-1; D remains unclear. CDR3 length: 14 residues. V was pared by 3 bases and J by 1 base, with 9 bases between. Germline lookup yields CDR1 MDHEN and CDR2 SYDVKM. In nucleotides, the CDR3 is TGTGCCAGCAGTTTTGCCGGGGAGAACACTGAAGCTTTCTTT. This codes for CASSFAGENTEAFF.